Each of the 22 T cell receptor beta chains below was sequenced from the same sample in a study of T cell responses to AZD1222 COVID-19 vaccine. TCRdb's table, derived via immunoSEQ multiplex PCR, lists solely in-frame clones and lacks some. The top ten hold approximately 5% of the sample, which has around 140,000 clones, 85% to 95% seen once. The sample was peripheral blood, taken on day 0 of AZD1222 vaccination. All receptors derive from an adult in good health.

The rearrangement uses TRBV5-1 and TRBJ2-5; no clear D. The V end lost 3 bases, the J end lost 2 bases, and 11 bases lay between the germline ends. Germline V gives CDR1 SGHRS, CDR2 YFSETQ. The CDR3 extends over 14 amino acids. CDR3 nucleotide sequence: TGCGCCAGCAGCTATAGGGCGGTACAAGAGACCCAGTACTTC. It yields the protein CASSYRAVQETQYF. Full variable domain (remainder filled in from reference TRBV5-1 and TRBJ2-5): KAGVTQTPRYLIKTRGQQVTLSCSPISGHRSVSWYQQTPGQGLQFLFEYFSETQRNKGNFPGRFSGRQFSNSRSEMNVSTLELGDSALYLCASSYRAVQETQYFGPGTRLLVL.

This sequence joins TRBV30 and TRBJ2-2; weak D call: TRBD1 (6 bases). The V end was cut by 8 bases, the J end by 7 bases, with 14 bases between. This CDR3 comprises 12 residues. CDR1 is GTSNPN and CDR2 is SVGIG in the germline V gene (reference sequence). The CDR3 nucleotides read TGTGCCCTAATCAGGGGCGGCGGGGAGCTGTTTTTT. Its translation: CALIRGGGELFF. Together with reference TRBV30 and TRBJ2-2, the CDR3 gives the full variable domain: SQTIHQWPATLVQPVGSPLSLECTVEGTSNPNLYWYRQAAGRGLQLLFYSVGIGQISSEVPQNLSASRPQDRQFILSSKKLLLSDSGFYLCALIRGGGELFFGEGSRLTVL.

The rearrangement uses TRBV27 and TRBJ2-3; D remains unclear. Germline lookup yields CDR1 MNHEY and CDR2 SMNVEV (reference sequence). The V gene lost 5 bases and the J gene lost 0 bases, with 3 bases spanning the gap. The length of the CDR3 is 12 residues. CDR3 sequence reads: CASSASTDTQYF. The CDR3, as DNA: TGTGCCAGCAGTGCCAGCACAGATACGCAGTATTTT.

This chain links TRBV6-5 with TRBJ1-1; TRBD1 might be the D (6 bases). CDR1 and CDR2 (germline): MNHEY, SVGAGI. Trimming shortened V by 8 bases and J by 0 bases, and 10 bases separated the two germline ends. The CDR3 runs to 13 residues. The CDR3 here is CASGGAVNTEAFF. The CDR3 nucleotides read TGTGCCAGCGGGGGGGCAGTGAACACTGAAGCTTTCTTT.

CDR3 region: CATSGGRLPTDTQYF. CDR3 DNA sequence: TGTGCCACCAGCGGGGGACGGCTCCCCACAGATACGCAGTATTTT. The V call is TRBV24-1, the J call TRBJ2-3, with a possible D match to TRBD2 (6 bases). The CDR3 is made up of 15 amino acids. Deletions cut 7 bases from V and 2 bases from J, with 15 bases between. Germline V gives CDR1 KGHDR, CDR2 SFDVKD.

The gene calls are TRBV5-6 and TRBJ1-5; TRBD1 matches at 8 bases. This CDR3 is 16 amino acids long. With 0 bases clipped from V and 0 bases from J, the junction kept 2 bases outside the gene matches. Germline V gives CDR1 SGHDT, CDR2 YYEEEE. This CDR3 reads CASSLGTGFSNQPQHF. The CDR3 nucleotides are TGTGCCAGCAGCTTGGGGACAGGGTTTAGCAATCAGCCCCAGCATTTT.

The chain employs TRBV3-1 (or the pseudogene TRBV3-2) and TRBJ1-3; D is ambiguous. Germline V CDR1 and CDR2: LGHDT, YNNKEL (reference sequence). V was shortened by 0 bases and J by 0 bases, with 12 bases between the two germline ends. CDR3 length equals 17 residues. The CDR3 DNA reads TGTGCCAGCAGCCAAGATTCCCAGCCCCGCTCTGGAAACACCATATATTTT. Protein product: CASSQDSQPRSGNTIYF.

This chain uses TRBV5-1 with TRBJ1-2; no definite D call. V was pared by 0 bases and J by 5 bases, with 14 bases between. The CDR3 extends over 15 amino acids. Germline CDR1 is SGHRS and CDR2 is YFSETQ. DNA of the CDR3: TGCGCCAGCAGCTTGGTGGACCCCGGCGCGTATGGCTACACCTTC. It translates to CASSLVDPGAYGYTF. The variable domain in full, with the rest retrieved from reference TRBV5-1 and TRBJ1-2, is KAGVTQTPRYLIKTRGQQVTLSCSPISGHRSVSWYQQTPGQGLQFLFEYFSETQRNKGNFPGRFSGRQFSNSRSEMNVSTLELGDSALYLCASSLVDPGAYGYTFGSGTRLTVV.

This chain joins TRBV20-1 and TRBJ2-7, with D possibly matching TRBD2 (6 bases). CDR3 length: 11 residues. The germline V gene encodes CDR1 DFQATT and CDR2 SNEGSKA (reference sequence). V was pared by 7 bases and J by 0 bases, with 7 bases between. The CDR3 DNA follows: TGCAGTGGGGGGGTCTCCTACGAGCAGTACTTC. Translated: CSGGVSYEQYF.

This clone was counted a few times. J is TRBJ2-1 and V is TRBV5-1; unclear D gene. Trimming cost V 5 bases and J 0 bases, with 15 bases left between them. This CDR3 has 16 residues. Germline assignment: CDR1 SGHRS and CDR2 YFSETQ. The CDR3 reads CASSYDWQSSYNEQFF. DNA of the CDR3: TGCGCCAGCAGTTATGACTGGCAGAGCTCCTACAATGAGCAGTTCTTC.

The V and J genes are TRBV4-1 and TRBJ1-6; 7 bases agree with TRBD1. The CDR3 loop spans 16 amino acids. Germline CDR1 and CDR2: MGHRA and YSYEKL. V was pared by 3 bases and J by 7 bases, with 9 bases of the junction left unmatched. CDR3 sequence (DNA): TGCGCCAGCAGCCATGAAGGGGGCGCGGAAAATTCACCCCTCCACTTT. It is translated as CASSHEGGAENSPLHF.

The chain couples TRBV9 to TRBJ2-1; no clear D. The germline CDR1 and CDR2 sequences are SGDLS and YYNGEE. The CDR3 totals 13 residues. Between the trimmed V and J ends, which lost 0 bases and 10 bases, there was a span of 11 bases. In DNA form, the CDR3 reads TGTGCCAGCAGCGTAGTTAGAGAAGCGGAGCAGTTCTTC. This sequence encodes CASSVVREAEQFF.

Here the CDR3 reads CASSQEAKGAHGYTF. In DNA form, the CDR3 reads TGTGCCAGCAGCCAAGAGGCGAAGGGGGCACATGGCTACACCTTC. The chain joins TRBV3-1 (or the pseudogene TRBV3-2) to TRBJ1-2; 7 nucleotides match TRBD1. Trimming cost V 0 bases and J 6 bases; bases outside gene matches: 7. From germline, CDR1 is LGHDT and CDR2 YNNKEL (reference sequence). CDR3 length: 15 amino acids.

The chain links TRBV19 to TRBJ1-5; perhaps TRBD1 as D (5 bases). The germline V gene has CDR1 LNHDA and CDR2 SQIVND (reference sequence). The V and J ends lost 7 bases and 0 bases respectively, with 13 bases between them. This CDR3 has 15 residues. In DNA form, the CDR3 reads TGTGCCAGTATATCCGACAGAAATAGCAATCAGCCCCAGCATTTT. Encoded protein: CASISDRNSNQPQHF.

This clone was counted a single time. In DNA form, the CDR3 reads TGTGCCAGCTCACCGGGGCGGGGGACTAGCGGGGCCTACAATGAGCAGTTCTTC. Translation: CASSPGRGTSGAYNEQFF. J is TRBJ2-1 and V is TRBV18; 13 bases align to TRBD2. V dropped 3 bases and J dropped 2; count of bases not matched to a gene: 7. Germline V lookup: CDR1 KGHSH, CDR2 LQKENI. CDR3 length equals 18 residues.

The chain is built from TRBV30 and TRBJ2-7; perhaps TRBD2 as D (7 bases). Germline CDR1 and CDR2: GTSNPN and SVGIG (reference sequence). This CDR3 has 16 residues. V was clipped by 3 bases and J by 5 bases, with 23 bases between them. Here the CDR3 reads CAWSLLGGGRRDEQYF. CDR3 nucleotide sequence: TGTGCCTGGAGCCTCCTAGGGGGGGGGCGCCGAGACGAGCAGTACTTC.

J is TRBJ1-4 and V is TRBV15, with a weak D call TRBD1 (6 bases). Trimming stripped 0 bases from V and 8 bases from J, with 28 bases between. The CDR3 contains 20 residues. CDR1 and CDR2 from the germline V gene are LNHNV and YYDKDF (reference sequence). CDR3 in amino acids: CATSRDLLGARTADREKLFF. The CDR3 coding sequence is TGTGCCACCAGCAGAGATTTGCTCGGGGCGAGGACGGCCGACAGGGAAAAACTGTTTTTT.

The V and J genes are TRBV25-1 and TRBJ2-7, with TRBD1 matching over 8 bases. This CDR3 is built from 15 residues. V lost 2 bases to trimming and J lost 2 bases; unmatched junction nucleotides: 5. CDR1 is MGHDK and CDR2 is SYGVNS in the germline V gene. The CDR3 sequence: CASSEETGAPYEQYF. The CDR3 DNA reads TGTGCCAGCAGTGAAGAGACAGGGGCGCCCTACGAGCAGTACTTC.

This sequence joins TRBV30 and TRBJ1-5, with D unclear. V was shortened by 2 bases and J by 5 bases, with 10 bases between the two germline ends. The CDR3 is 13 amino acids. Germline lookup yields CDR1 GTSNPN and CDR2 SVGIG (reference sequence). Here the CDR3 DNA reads TGTGCCTGGAGTAAAGGGTTCGATCAGCCCCAGCATTTT. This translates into CAWSKGFDQPQHF. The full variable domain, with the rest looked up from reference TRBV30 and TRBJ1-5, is SQTIHQWPATLVQPVGSPLSLECTVEGTSNPNLYWYRQAAGRGLQLLFYSVGIGQISSEVPQNLSASRPQDRQFILSSKKLLLSDSGFYLCAWSKGFDQPQHFGDGTRLSIL.

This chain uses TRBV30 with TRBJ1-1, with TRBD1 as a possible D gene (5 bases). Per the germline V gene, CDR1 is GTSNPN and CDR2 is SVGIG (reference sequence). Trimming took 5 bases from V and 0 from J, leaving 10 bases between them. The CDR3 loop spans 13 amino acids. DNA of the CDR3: TGTGCCTGGCGGACAAACATGAACACTGAAGCTTTCTTT. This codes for CAWRTNMNTEAFF.

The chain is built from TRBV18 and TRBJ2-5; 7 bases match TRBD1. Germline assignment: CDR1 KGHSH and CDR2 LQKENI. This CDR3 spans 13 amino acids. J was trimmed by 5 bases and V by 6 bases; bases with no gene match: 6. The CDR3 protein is CASSRQGGETQYF. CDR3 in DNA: TGTGCCAGCTCCCGACAGGGTGGCGAGACCCAGTACTTC.

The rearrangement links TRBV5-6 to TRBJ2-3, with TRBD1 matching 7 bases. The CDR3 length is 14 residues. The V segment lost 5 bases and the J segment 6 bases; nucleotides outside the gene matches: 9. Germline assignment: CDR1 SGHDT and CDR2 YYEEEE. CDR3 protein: CASSLTGVYDTQYF. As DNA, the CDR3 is TGTGCCAGCAGTTTAACAGGGGTTTACGATACGCAGTATTTT.